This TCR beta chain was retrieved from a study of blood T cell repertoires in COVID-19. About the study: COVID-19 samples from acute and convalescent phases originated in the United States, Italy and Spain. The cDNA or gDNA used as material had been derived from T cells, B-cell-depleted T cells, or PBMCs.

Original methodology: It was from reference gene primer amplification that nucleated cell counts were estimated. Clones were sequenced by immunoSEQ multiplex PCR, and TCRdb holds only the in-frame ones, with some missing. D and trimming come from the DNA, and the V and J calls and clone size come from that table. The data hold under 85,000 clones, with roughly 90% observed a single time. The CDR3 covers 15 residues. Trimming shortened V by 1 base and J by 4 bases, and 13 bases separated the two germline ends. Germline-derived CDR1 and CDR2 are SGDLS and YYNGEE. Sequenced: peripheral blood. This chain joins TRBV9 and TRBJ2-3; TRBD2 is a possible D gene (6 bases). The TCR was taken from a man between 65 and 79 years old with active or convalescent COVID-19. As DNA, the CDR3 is TGTGCCAGCAGCGTATTATCGGGGGTTCCAGATACGCAGTATTTT. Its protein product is CASSVLSGVPDTQYF.